This is a list of T cell receptor beta chains from one sample in a study of shared clonotypes between healthy human individuals. Libraries were prepared by immunoSEQ multiplex PCR; TCRdb keeps only in-frame clonotypes and omits some of them. The sample includes hundreds of thousands of clones, roughly 70% of them seen just once. The material sequenced was memory CD4+ T cells sorted from blood. The receptors were gathered from a woman in her twenties or thirties in good health. CDR3s include the opening cysteine and the closing phenylalanine or tryptophan. A D gene is named only where the DNA matches it firmly. Expanded clones get a size class; other rows say once, few or many, or leave the size out.

clone_size	v_call	d_call	j_call	cdr3_nt	cdr3_aa
.	TRBV2	TRBD2	TRBJ2-1	TGTGCCAGCAGGCAGAGCGGGAGAGATGAGCAGTTCTTC	CASRQSGRDEQFF
once	TRBV4-1	TRBD2	TRBJ2-1	TGCGCCAGCAGCCAAGATGTCGGTAGCGGGAGTCTAAATGAGCAGTTCTTC	CASSQDVGSGSLNEQFF
.	TRBV6-1	TRBD1	TRBJ1-2	TGTGCCAGCAGAACCACAGGGGGCGGATATGGCTACACCTTC	CASRTTGGGYGYTF
.	TRBV28	.	TRBJ1-6	TGTGCCAGCAGTTTCCCGGGGGCAGGGCCCCACTTT	CASSFPGAGPHF
many	TRBV28	.	TRBJ2-5	TGTGCCAGCAGCCGGGACACCCAAGAGACCCAGTACTTC	CASSRDTQETQYF
.	TRBV5-1	TRBD1	TRBJ2-2	TGCGCCAGCAGCTTTTCCACAGGGGGCACCGGGGAGCTGTTTTTT	CASSFSTGGTGELFF
.	TRBV20-1	.	TRBJ2-7	TGCAGTGCGTATGACTTATACGAGCAGTACTTC	CSAYDLYEQYF
.	TRBV4-2	.	TRBJ1-3	TGTGCCAGCAGCCAAGATAGGTCAGCCTCTGGAAACACCATATATTTT	CASSQDRSASGNTIYF
few	TRBV5-1	TRBD2	TRBJ2-1	TGCGCCAGCAGCCTCGGGACTAGCGGATACAATGAGCAGTTCTTC	CASSLGTSGYNEQFF
.	TRBV30	.	TRBJ1-1	TGTGCCTGGAGTTCTGGGACCCCCGGCACTGAAGCTTTCTTT	CAWSSGTPGTEAFF
.	TRBV20-1	.	TRBJ1-5	TGCAGTGCTAAGGGGGATCAGCCCCAGCATTTT	CSAKGDQPQHF
few	TRBV2	.	TRBJ2-2	TGTGCCAGCAGTGTTGGGAACACCGGGGAGCTGTTTTTT	CASSVGNTGELFF
.	TRBV11-2	TRBD1	TRBJ2-7	TGTGCCAGCAGTCTGGACAGGGTAAAGTCCTACGAGCAGTACTTC	CASSLDRVKSYEQYF
.	TRBV2	TRBD1	TRBJ2-2	TGTGCCAGCAGAAAGGGACAGGGAAACACCGGGGAGCTGTTTTTT	CASRKGQGNTGELFF
.	TRBV5-4	TRBD2	TRBJ2-2	TGTGCCAGCAGCTTGGTTGAGGGAGGGCCCCCCGGGGAGCTGTTTTTT	CASSLVEGGPPGELFF
.	TRBV7-9	.	TRBJ1-1	TGTGCCAGCAGCTTAGTGGTCAGCCCCCCGCAAGCTTTCTTT	CASSLVVSPPQAFF
.	TRBV10-2	TRBD2	TRBJ2-3	TGCGCCAGCAGGGTGACTAGCAGTTCCACAGATACGCAGTATTTT	CASRVTSSSTDTQYF
few	TRBV2	.	TRBJ2-7	TGTGCCAGCAGTGAGAAGGGCCCCTACGAGCAGTACTTC	CASSEKGPYEQYF
.	TRBV27	.	TRBJ2-1	TGTGCCAGCAGTCCATGGGCCCTCTCGGGCAATGAGCAGTTCTTC	CASSPWALSGNEQFF
.	TRBV28	.	TRBJ1-2	TGTGCCAGCAGTTTTAAAGACCCCTATGGCTACACCTTC	CASSFKDPYGYTF
.	TRBV25-1	.	TRBJ1-1	TGTGCCAGCAGTGAACAGGGGACGTTTGAAGCTTTCTTT	CASSEQGTFEAFF
many	TRBV28	.	TRBJ1-4	TGTGCCAGCAGGCCCGGGGTAGAGGAAAAACTGTTTTTT	CASRPGVEEKLFF
.	TRBV23-1	.	TRBJ2-7	TGCGCCAGCAGTCTTCTCGCCAGGGGATCCTACGAGCAGTACTTC	CASSLLARGSYEQYF
few	TRBV4-2	.	TRBJ2-7	TGTGCCAGCAGCTTACCCGGGACCACCTACGAGCAGTACTTC	CASSLPGTTYEQYF
.	TRBV28	TRBD2	TRBJ2-3	TGTGCCAGCAGTTCTAACCCCGGGACTAGAACAGATACGCAGTATTTT	CASSSNPGTRTDTQYF
.	TRBV19	TRBD1	TRBJ1-3	TGTGCCAGTAGGCTCGGGACAGGGGGCGCGAGCTCTGGAAACACCATATATTTT	CASRLGTGGASSGNTIYF
.	TRBV6-1	.	TRBJ1-4	TGTGCCAGCAGTAGACAAGGTCGGAGTGAAAAACTGTTTTTT	CASSRQGRSEKLFF
.	TRBV5-4	.	TRBJ2-1	TGTGCCAGCAGCCTGAGACGGAACAATGAGCAGTTCTTC	CASSLRRNNEQFF
many	TRBV6-1	.	TRBJ2-6	TGTGCCAGCAGTGAGGACCCCTCGGGGGCCAACGTCCTGACTTTC	CASSEDPSGANVLTF
few	TRBV6-1	TRBD2	TRBJ2-7	TGTGCCAGCAGTCCGAGACTAGCGGGAGGGCCGGGGCAGTACTTC	CASSPRLAGGPGQYF
.	TRBV15	.	TRBJ1-1	TGTGCCACCAGCAGAGATCGCCAGGAGAACACTGAAGCTTTCTTT	CATSRDRQENTEAFF
.	TRBV7-4	.	TRBJ2-1	TGTGCCAGCAGCTTAGCGGCTAGCGTTCATGAGCAGTTCTTC	CASSLAASVHEQFF
.	TRBV18	TRBD1	TRBJ2-1	TGTGCCAGCTCCCCTGAACAGGGGACGTACAATGAGCAGTTCTTC	CASSPEQGTYNEQFF
.	TRBV5-4	.	TRBJ1-2	TGTGCCAGCAGTCCCAGGGGAGTCGATGGCTACACCTTC	CASSPRGVDGYTF
.	TRBV7-9	TRBD1	TRBJ2-1	TGTGCCAGCAACCGGGACAGGACCTTGAATGAGCAGTTCTTC	CASNRDRTLNEQFF
few	TRBV28	TRBD1	TRBJ2-7	TGTGCCAGCAGTCCAGGACAGGGGGCGTTCAGGGCCTACGAGCAGTACTTC	CASSPGQGAFRAYEQYF
.	TRBV6-5	TRBD2	TRBJ2-1	TGTGCCAGCAGTTCTAGCGGGAGTCCCTACAATGAGCAGTTCTTC	CASSSSGSPYNEQFF
.	TRBV27	.	TRBJ2-7	TGTGCCAGCAAGGGGTCCGACATCTACTACGAGCAGTACTTC	CASKGSDIYYEQYF
.	TRBV11-3	.	TRBJ2-1	TGTGCCAGCAGTCATTCGGACGGGACCGACAATGAGCAGTTCTTC	CASSHSDGTDNEQFF
.	TRBV9	.	TRBJ1-5	TGTGCCAGCAGCGGATATCGGGGGAATAGCAATCAGCCCCAGCATTTT	CASSGYRGNSNQPQHF
.	TRBV6-6	TRBD1	TRBJ1-5	TGTGCCAGCAGTTACTCACGACAGGGGGATCAGCCCCAGCATTTT	CASSYSRQGDQPQHF